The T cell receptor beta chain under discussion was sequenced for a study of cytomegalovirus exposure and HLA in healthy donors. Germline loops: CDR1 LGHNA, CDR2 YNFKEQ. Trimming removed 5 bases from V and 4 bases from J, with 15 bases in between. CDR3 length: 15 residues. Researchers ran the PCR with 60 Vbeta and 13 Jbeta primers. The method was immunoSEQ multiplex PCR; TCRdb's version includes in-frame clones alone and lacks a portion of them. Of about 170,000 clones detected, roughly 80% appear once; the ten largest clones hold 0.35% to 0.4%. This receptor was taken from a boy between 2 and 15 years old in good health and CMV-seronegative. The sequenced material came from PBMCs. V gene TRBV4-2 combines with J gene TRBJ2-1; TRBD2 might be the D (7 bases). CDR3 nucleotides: TGTGCCAGCAGCTACGGACTAGGGGGGTACAATGAGCAGTTCTTC. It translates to CASSYGLGGYNEQFF.